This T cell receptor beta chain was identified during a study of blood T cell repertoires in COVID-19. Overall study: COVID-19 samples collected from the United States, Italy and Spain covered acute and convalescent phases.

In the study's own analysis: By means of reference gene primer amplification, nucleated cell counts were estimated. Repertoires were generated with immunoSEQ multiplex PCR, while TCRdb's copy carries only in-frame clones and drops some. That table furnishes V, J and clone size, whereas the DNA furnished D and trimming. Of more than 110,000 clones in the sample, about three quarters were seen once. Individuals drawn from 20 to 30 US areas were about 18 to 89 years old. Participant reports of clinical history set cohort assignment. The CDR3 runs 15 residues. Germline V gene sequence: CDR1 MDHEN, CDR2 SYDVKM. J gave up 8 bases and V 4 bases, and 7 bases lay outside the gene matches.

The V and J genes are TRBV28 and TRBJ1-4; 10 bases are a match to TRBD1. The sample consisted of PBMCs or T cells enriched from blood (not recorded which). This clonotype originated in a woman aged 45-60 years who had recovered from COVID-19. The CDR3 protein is CASSSPGQGYEKLFF. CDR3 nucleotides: TGTGCCAGCAGTTCACCGGGACAGGGGTACGAAAAACTGTTTTTT.